These 2 T cell receptor beta chains were sequenced from one sample in a study of T cell changes during pregnancy in multiple sclerosis. Sequencing was performed with immunoSEQ multiplex PCR; in TCRdb, only in-frame clones are kept and a portion is missing. The sample has about 65,000 clones, roughly 92% seen once. The sample here was CD8+ T cells from peripheral blood mononuclear cells, taken in the third trimester of pregnancy. Receptors were obtained from a female donor in good health, enrolled as a control in a pregnancy study.

V gene TRBV29-1 combines with J gene TRBJ1-1; no definite D call. The V end was cut by 7 bases, the J end by 6 bases, with 18 bases between. Germline lookup yields CDR1 SQVTM and CDR2 ANQGSEA. CDR3 length: 13 residues. CDR3 sequence (DNA): TGCAGCGCGGCGGTGGGGAGACGACCTGAAGCTTTCTTT. The encoded protein is CSAAVGRRPEAFF. Full variable domain (outside the CDR3, taken from reference TRBV29-1 and TRBJ1-1): SAVISQKPSRDICQRGTSLTIQCQVDSQVTMMFWYRQQPGQSLTLIATANQGSEATYESGFVIDKFPISRPNLTFSTLTVSNMSPEDSSIYLCSAAVGRRPEAFFGQGTRLTVV.

In this sample, this clone turned up once. This chain joins TRBV12-5 and TRBJ1-2; D is uncertain. The germline CDR1 and CDR2 sequences are LGHNT and FRNRAP. This CDR3 is built from 13 residues. Trimming removed 6 bases at V and 8 bases at J, with 16 bases between. For the CDR3, the DNA is TGTGCTAGTGGGGCCGGGCAACCGGGGGGCTACACCTTC. The encoded protein is CASGAGQPGGYTF.